A selection of T cell receptor beta chains follows, all from one sample in a study of regulatory T cells in long-lasting Graves disease. TCRdb reanalysed the multiplex PCR reads using MiXCR and keeps one entry per CDR3 protein. Here the sample spans roughly 700,000 distinct CDR3 sequences, 30% being singletons. Sample: peripheral blood mononuclear cells (PBMCs), taken when the disease was refractory, from a patient treated with antithyroid drugs. The receptors shown here come from a female donor with Graves disease. Each CDR3 is given with its conserved first and last residue. A D gene is named only where the DNA matches it firmly. Size is stated for part of the rows, as once, few or many counts, or as a class when the clone is expanded.

abundance: few
d_gene: .
j_gene: TRBJ2-2
v_gene: TRBV5-1
CDR3aa: CASSLPGFTGELFF
CDR3nt: TGCGCCAGCAGCTTGCCGGGGTTCACCGGGGAGCTGTTTTTT

abundance: .
d_gene: .
j_gene: TRBJ1-6
v_gene: TRBV5-1
CDR3aa: CASSTDGMINSPLHF
CDR3nt: TGCGCCAGCAGCACGGACGGGATGATTAATTCACCCCTCCACTTT

abundance: few
d_gene: .
j_gene: TRBJ1-2
v_gene: TRBV30
CDR3aa: CAWDHRARGYTF
CDR3nt: TGTGCCTGGGACCACAGGGCTCGAGGCTACACCTTC

abundance: .
d_gene: .
j_gene: TRBJ1-1
v_gene: TRBV20-1
CDR3aa: CSARAPEASTTEAFF
CDR3nt: TGCAGTGCTAGAGCCCCGGAGGCTTCAACAACTGAAGCTTTCTTT

abundance: many
d_gene: .
j_gene: TRBJ1-2
v_gene: TRBV2
CDR3aa: CASSDQGGYTF
CDR3nt: TGTGCCAGCAGTGATCAGGGTGGCTACACCTTC

abundance: .
d_gene: .
j_gene: TRBJ2-3
v_gene: TRBV29-1
CDR3aa: CSVSGKLRDTQYF
CDR3nt: TGCAGCGTTTCAGGGAAACTCCGAGATACGCAGTATTTT

abundance: .
d_gene: TRBD1
j_gene: TRBJ2-7
v_gene: TRBV11-1
CDR3aa: CASSRADRDNYEQYF
CDR3nt: TGTGCCAGCAGCCGGGCGGACAGGGATAACTACGAGCAGTACTTC

abundance: .
d_gene: .
j_gene: TRBJ2-1
v_gene: TRBV7-3
CDR3aa: CASSPLGVGGDEQFF
CDR3nt: TGTGCCAGCAGCCCGCTCGGGGTAGGTGGGGATGAGCAGTTCTTC

abundance: .
d_gene: .
j_gene: TRBJ2-3
v_gene: TRBV6-1
CDR3aa: CASTPGGGGTDTQYF
CDR3nt: TGTGCCAGCACCCCAGGGGGGGGGGGCACAGATACGCAGTATTTT

abundance: .
d_gene: TRBD1
j_gene: TRBJ1-4
v_gene: TRBV3-1
CDR3aa: CASSGQGSGNEKLFF
CDR3nt: TGTGCCAGCAGTGGACAGGGGAGCGGTAATGAAAAACTGTTTTTT

abundance: few
d_gene: TRBD2
j_gene: TRBJ2-5
v_gene: TRBV4-2
CDR3aa: CASSQASSGRAGETQYF
CDR3nt: TGTGCCAGCAGCCAAGCGAGTAGCGGGAGGGCCGGGGAGACCCAGTACTTC

abundance: .
d_gene: .
j_gene: TRBJ1-5
v_gene: TRBV12-3/TRBV12-4
CDR3aa: CASIPSPINQPQHF
CDR3nt: TGTGCCAGCATCCCCTCCCCCATTAATCAGCCCCAGCATTTT

abundance: .
d_gene: .
j_gene: TRBJ2-7
v_gene: TRBV10-1
CDR3aa: CASSPDRPDPYEQYF
CDR3nt: TGCGCCAGCAGCCCAGACAGGCCAGATCCCTACGAGCAGTACTTC

abundance: .
d_gene: .
j_gene: TRBJ2-4
v_gene: TRBV5-1
CDR3aa: CASSRGGPDGVAKNIQYF
CDR3nt: TGCGCCAGCAGCCGAGGGGGGCCTGATGGTGTTGCCAAAAACATTCAGTACTTC

abundance: few
d_gene: TRBD2
j_gene: TRBJ2-7
v_gene: TRBV7-2
CDR3aa: CASSLLGTSGYEQYF
CDR3nt: TGTGCCAGCAGCCTTCTCGGGACTAGCGGATACGAGCAGTACTTC

abundance: few
d_gene: .
j_gene: TRBJ1-2
v_gene: TRBV7-8
CDR3aa: CASSPRGGLDYGYTF
CDR3nt: TGTGCCAGCAGCCCCCGCGGGGGGTTGGACTATGGCTACACCTTC

abundance: .
d_gene: .
j_gene: TRBJ1-5
v_gene: TRBV29-1
CDR3aa: CSVGGSDQPQHF
CDR3nt: TGCAGCGTTGGGGGGTCCGATCAGCCCCAGCATTTT

abundance: few
d_gene: .
j_gene: TRBJ1-3
v_gene: TRBV12-3/TRBV12-4
CDR3aa: CASSLVGYTIYF
CDR3nt: TGTGCCAGCAGTTTGGTTGGGTACACCATATATTTT

abundance: .
d_gene: .
j_gene: TRBJ1-5
v_gene: TRBV20-1
CDR3aa: CSARYGEYNQPQHF
CDR3nt: TGCAGTGCTAGATACGGAGAATACAATCAGCCCCAGCATTTT

abundance: few
d_gene: .
j_gene: TRBJ2-5
v_gene: TRBV7-6
CDR3aa: CASSGSVTLSTQYF
CDR3nt: TGTGCCAGCAGCGGTTCGGTCACATTGAGTACCCAGTACTTC

abundance: .
d_gene: .
j_gene: TRBJ2-1
v_gene: TRBV2
CDR3aa: CASSFTYNEQFF
CDR3nt: TGTGCCAGCAGCTTTACTTACAATGAGCAGTTCTTC

abundance: .
d_gene: .
j_gene: TRBJ1-1
v_gene: TRBV12-3/TRBV12-4
CDR3aa: CASSLAAVGEAFF
CDR3nt: TGTGCCAGCAGTTTAGCCGCGGTCGGTGAAGCTTTCTTT

abundance: many
d_gene: .
j_gene: TRBJ2-7
v_gene: TRBV12-3/TRBV12-4
CDR3aa: CASSFRLYEQYF
CDR3nt: TGTGCCAGCAGTTTCAGACTATACGAGCAGTACTTC

abundance: once
d_gene: .
j_gene: TRBJ2-7
v_gene: TRBV5-1
CDR3aa: CASSFQGPAYEQYF
CDR3nt: TGCGCCAGCAGCTTCCAGGGCCCGGCTTACGAGCAGTACTTC

abundance: once
d_gene: .
j_gene: TRBJ1-2
v_gene: TRBV6-2/TRBV6-3
CDR3aa: CASRPGGDLYGYTF
CDR3nt: TGTGCCAGTCGGCCGGGGGGGGACCTCTATGGCTACACCTTC

abundance: few
d_gene: TRBD2
j_gene: TRBJ2-4
v_gene: TRBV11-2
CDR3aa: CASTPGGGLNIQYF
CDR3nt: TGTGCCAGCACCCCGGGAGGGGGGCTAAACATTCAGTACTTC

abundance: many
d_gene: TRBD1
j_gene: TRBJ1-1
v_gene: TRBV27
CDR3aa: CASSPLRTGPNTEAFF
CDR3nt: TGTGCCAGCAGTCCCCTCCGGACAGGGCCGAACACTGAAGCTTTCTTT

abundance: many
d_gene: .
j_gene: TRBJ2-7
v_gene: TRBV12-3/TRBV12-4
CDR3aa: CASSLMGSYEQYF
CDR3nt: TGTGCCAGCAGTTTAATGGGGTCCTACGAGCAGTACTTC

abundance: .
d_gene: .
j_gene: TRBJ1-2
v_gene: TRBV5-4
CDR3aa: CASSLEMVELGYGYTF
CDR3nt: TGTGCCAGCAGCTTGGAGATGGTGGAACTCGGCTATGGCTACACCTTC

abundance: .
d_gene: TRBD1
j_gene: TRBJ1-5
v_gene: TRBV28
CDR3aa: CASSFFRTGDPSSNQPQHF
CDR3nt: TGTGCCAGCAGTTTCTTTCGGACAGGGGACCCTAGTAGCAATCAGCCCCAGCATTTT

abundance: .
d_gene: .
j_gene: TRBJ1-5
v_gene: TRBV27
CDR3aa: CASRFQGSWGPQHF
CDR3nt: TGTGCCAGCAGATTCCAGGGTTCTTGGGGGCCCCAGCATTTT

abundance: many
d_gene: .
j_gene: TRBJ1-1
v_gene: TRBV27
CDR3aa: CASSLDRRSTEAFF
CDR3nt: TGTGCCAGCAGTTTAGACAGGCGGAGCACTGAAGCTTTCTTT

abundance: few
d_gene: TRBD2
j_gene: TRBJ2-2
v_gene: TRBV7-3
CDR3aa: CASSLSGGRAGTGELFF
CDR3nt: TGTGCCAGCAGCTTATCTGGCGGGAGGGCTGGGACCGGGGAGCTGTTTTTT

abundance: .
d_gene: TRBD2
j_gene: TRBJ2-7
v_gene: TRBV12-3/TRBV12-4
CDR3aa: CASSVGSGRYEQYF
CDR3nt: TGTGCCAGCAGCGTAGGTAGCGGGCGCTACGAGCAGTACTTC

abundance: few
d_gene: TRBD1
j_gene: TRBJ1-1
v_gene: TRBV20-1
CDR3aa: CSEGGQGNTEAFF
CDR3nt: TGCAGTGAGGGGGGACAGGGGAACACTGAAGCTTTCTTT

abundance: .
d_gene: .
j_gene: TRBJ1-6
v_gene: TRBV5-1
CDR3aa: CASSLAVGTRNSPLHF
CDR3nt: TGCGCCAGCAGCTTGGCCGTTGGGACGAGGAATTCACCCCTCCACTTT

abundance: many
d_gene: .
j_gene: TRBJ1-2
v_gene: TRBV2
CDR3aa: CASSESGLNYGYTF
CDR3nt: TGTGCCAGCAGTGAATCCGGACTAAACTATGGCTACACCTTC